A selection of T cell receptor beta chains follows, all from one sample in a study of blood T cell repertoires in COVID-19. The method was immunoSEQ multiplex PCR; TCRdb's version includes in-frame clones alone and lacks a portion of them. The sample lists 60,000 to 70,000 clones; 80% to 90% were seen once. Sample: peripheral blood. All receptors come from a woman aged 55 to 70 with COVID-19, enrolled during active disease. CDR3s include the opening cysteine and the closing phenylalanine or tryptophan. The order of the fields is D gene, V gene, J gene, clone size, CDR3 protein, CDR3 DNA. D genes are given only for firm matches. The size field is filled for only some rows; it gives once, few, many or a size class.

.,TRBV18,TRBJ1-2,.,CASSPPGALGYTF,TGTGCCAGCTCACCGCCAGGGGCCTTAGGCTACACCTTC
TRBD2,TRBV3-1/TRBV3-2,TRBJ2-1,.,CASSPPPRVREGQFF,TGTGCCAGCAGCCCCCCCCCGCGAGTGCGGGAGGGGCAGTTCTTC
TRBD2,TRBV7-2,TRBJ2-1,.,CASSFLTSGREQFF,TGTGCCAGCAGCTTCTTAACTAGCGGGAGGGAGCAGTTCTTC
.,TRBV7-8,TRBJ1-3,.,CASSPSEDTIYF,TGTGCCAGCAGCCCATCAGAAGACACCATATATTTT
TRBD2,TRBV7-8,TRBJ2-1,.,CASSSPLAGLYNEQFF,TGTGCCAGCAGCTCCCCTCTAGCGGGGCTCTACAATGAGCAGTTCTTC
.,TRBV3-1/TRBV3-2,TRBJ1-1,.,CASSNTGSTEAFF,TGTGCCAGCAGCAACACAGGGAGCACTGAAGCTTTCTTT
TRBD1,TRBV6-5,TRBJ2-2,.,CAIKTGASGTGELFF,TGTGCCATCAAGACAGGGGCGAGTGGCACCGGGGAGCTGTTTTTT
.,TRBV30,TRBJ2-1,.,CAWSPGAGFEQFF,TGTGCCTGGAGCCCCGGGGCGGGGTTTGAGCAGTTCTTC
TRBD1,TRBV4-3,TRBJ1-3,.,CASSYDRGFGNTIYF,TGCGCCAGCAGCTACGACAGGGGCTTTGGAAACACCATATATTTT
.,TRBV19,TRBJ2-7,.,CASSTSVPYEQYF,TGTGCCAGTAGTACCTCGGTCCCCTACGAGCAGTACTTC
TRBD1,TRBV28,TRBJ1-1,.,CASGPDRDTEAFF,TGTGCCAGCGGTCCGGACAGGGACACTGAAGCTTTCTTT
TRBD2,TRBV5-1,TRBJ2-1,few,CASSLELAGGNEQFF,TGCGCCAGCAGCTTGGAACTAGCGGGAGGGAATGAGCAGTTCTTC
.,TRBV6-6,TRBJ1-2,.,CASGQTGSDGYTF,TGTGCCAGCGGACAAACAGGGTCGGATGGCTACACCTTC
.,TRBV30,TRBJ2-1,.,CAWSVHSSGEQFF,TGTGCCTGGAGTGTACACAGCTCTGGGGAGCAGTTCTTC
.,TRBV14,TRBJ2-7,.,CASSQDLGAWNEQYF,TGTGCCAGCAGCCAAGATCTGGGGGCCTGGAACGAGCAGTACTTC
.,TRBV11-2,TRBJ1-1,.,CASSLDARYTEAFF,TGTGCCAGCAGCTTAGATGCACGGTACACTGAAGCTTTCTTT
.,TRBV30,TRBJ2-6,few,CAWGTTGVHVLTF,TGTGCCTGGGGGACTACAGGGGTTCACGTCCTGACTTTC
.,TRBV4-2,TRBJ1-4,.,CASSQDSATNEKLFF,TGTGCCAGCAGCCAAGATTCCGCAACTAATGAAAAACTGTTTTTT
TRBD1,TRBV5-8,TRBJ2-3,.,CASSLAQGVGTQYF,TGTGCCAGCAGCTTGGCCCAGGGGGTTGGTACGCAGTATTTT
.,TRBV5-4,TRBJ2-7,.,CASSLDGRGGEQYF,TGTGCCAGCAGCTTGGATGGGAGAGGGGGCGAGCAGTACTTC
TRBD1,TRBV29-1,TRBJ1-1,.,CSVRGTGDSEAFF,TGCAGCGTCCGCGGGACAGGGGACTCTGAAGCTTTCTTT
.,TRBV7-8,TRBJ1-6,.,CASSLNPRGAGSPLHF,TGTGCCAGCAGCTTAAATCCTCGAGGAGCTGGTTCACCCCTCCACTTT
TRBD2,TRBV28,TRBJ2-1,.,CASGAGQTSGSYEQFF,TGTGCCAGTGGGGCAGGGCAGACTAGCGGGAGTTATGAGCAGTTCTTC
TRBD1,TRBV19,TRBJ1-5,.,CASSMVRLLGQGINQPQHF,TGTGCCAGTAGTATGGTAAGATTATTAGGACAGGGTATCAATCAGCCCCAGCATTTT
.,TRBV27,TRBJ2-5,.,CASSPLGGLETQYF,TGTGCCAGCAGTCCCCTCGGAGGCCTAGAGACCCAGTACTTC
.,TRBV6-5,TRBJ1-6,.,CASPGGTSNNSPLHF,TGTGCCAGCCCGGGAGGGACGTCGAATAATTCACCCCTCCACTTT
.,TRBV7-7,TRBJ1-1,.,CASSLMSDTEAFF,TGTGCCAGCAGCTTAATGTCCGACACTGAAGCTTTCTTT
TRBD2,TRBV9,TRBJ2-3,.,CASSSQSGGVNTQYF,TGTGCCAGCAGCTCCCAAAGCGGGGGGGTCAATACGCAGTATTTT
.,TRBV7-9,TRBJ2-3,.,CASSYLLRADTQYF,TGTGCCAGCAGCTACTTACTTCGCGCAGATACGCAGTATTTT
TRBD1,TRBV18,TRBJ1-1,.,CASSNSPQGALGTEAFF,TGTGCCAGCTCAAATTCCCCCCAGGGGGCTCTGGGAACTGAAGCTTTCTTT
.,TRBV6-5,TRBJ1-3,.,CAIQGGAGNTIYF,TGTGCCATTCAGGGAGGGGCTGGAAACACCATATATTTT
.,TRBV7-9,TRBJ2-2,.,CASSLLPGTGELFF,TGTGCCAGCAGCTTATTGCCCGGCACCGGGGAGCTGTTTTTT
TRBD1,TRBV2,TRBJ2-4,.,CASSGGTGAPPSIQYF,TGTGCCAGCAGTGGGGGGACAGGGGCACCACCGTCCATTCAGTACTTC
.,TRBV3-1/TRBV3-2,TRBJ2-7,.,CASSQGGAGFYEQYF,TGTGCCAGCAGCCAAGGAGGAGCGGGCTTCTACGAGCAGTACTTC
.,TRBV6-2/TRBV6-3,TRBJ1-3,.,CASSYAAGNTIYF,TGTGCCAGCAGTTACGCAGCTGGAAACACCATATATTTT
.,TRBV30,TRBJ2-1,once,CAWSRGTYNEQFF,TGTGCCTGGAGTCGGGGGACCTACAATGAGCAGTTCTTC
TRBD1,TRBV6-5,TRBJ1-4,.,CASSPQDREKEKLFF,TGTGCCAGCAGTCCTCAGGACAGGGAGAAAGAAAAACTGTTTTTT
TRBD1,TRBV6-4,TRBJ2-3,.,CASSERGRGTDTQYF,TGTGCCAGCAGCGAAAGGGGGCGCGGGACAGATACGCAGTATTTT
.,TRBV15,TRBJ2-5,once,CATSRDPRGQETQYF,TGTGCCACCAGCAGAGACCCTAGAGGGCAAGAGACCCAGTACTTC
.,TRBV9,TRBJ2-7,.,CASSPWGEMGLEQYF,TGTGCCAGCAGCCCCTGGGGGGAGATGGGGCTCGAGCAGTACTTC